Below are 21 T cell receptor beta chains sequenced from a single sample in a study of cytomegalovirus exposure and HLA in healthy donors (dated by TCRdb to the late 2010s). Library preparation employed the immunoSEQ multiplex PCR assay. For the multiplex PCR, a mixture combining 60 forward primers for TCR Vbeta segments and 13 reverse primers for TCR Jbeta segments was used. What TCRdb holds here is the immuneACCESS table cut down to in-frame rearrangements. Part of the clones is not present; checked against another copy, under half of the missing clones reflect an unresolved V gene, and the others are unexplained. The table for this sample lists 180,000 or so clones; 77% of them were counted only once. Roughly 1.4% of the sample belongs to the ten largest clones. Sequenced sample: PBMCs. The receptors stem from a man between 18 and 29 years old in good health and CMV-seronegative.

V usage is TRBV19 and J usage is TRBJ1-5; possibly TRBD1 for D (5 bases). CDR1 LNHDA and CDR2 SQIVND come from the germline V gene (reference sequence). This CDR3 region has 16 residues. Deletions cut 3 bases from V and 6 bases from J, with 18 bases between. The DNA of the CDR3 is TGTGCCAGTAGTATGATTTCAGGGACGGGGGGTCAGCCCCAGCATTTT. The encoded protein is CASSMISGTGGQPQHF.

J is TRBJ2-5 and V is TRBV7-9; 8 nucleotides line up with TRBD1. The CDR3 is made up of 15 amino acids. J lost 3 bases, V lost 5 bases, and 8 bases had no gene match. Germline V gives CDR1 SEHNR, CDR2 FQNEAQ (reference sequence). The CDR3 nucleotides read TGTGCCAGCAGCGTAATGGGACAGGAGAAAGAGACCCAGTACTTC. It specifies CASSVMGQEKETQYF.

The rearrangement uses TRBV4-3 and TRBJ1-2, with 8 bases matching TRBD1. The germline V gene has CDR1 LGHNA and CDR2 YSLEER. With V trimmed by 4 bases and J by 10 bases, 14 bases remained unmatched. This CDR3 has 15 residues. CDR3 residues: CASSRGTGDTGDYTF. CDR3 bases: TGCGCCAGCAGCCGAGGGACAGGTGACACTGGGGACTACACCTTC.

This chain joins TRBV19 and TRBJ2-2; the match to TRBD1 covers 8 bases. There are 20 residues in the CDR3. Unmatched junction bases numbered 21, after V lost 5 bases and J lost 4 bases. Germline assignment: CDR1 LNHDA and CDR2 SQIVND (reference sequence). Written as DNA, the CDR3 is TGTGCCAGTAGTCCCCGGACAGGGAAGGAACCAACTTGGGTCACCGGGGAGCTGTTTTTT. Residues: CASSPRTGKEPTWVTGELFF.

Regarding this clone: Germline and junction disagree at one end, which may indicate a read error. The chain recombines TRBV4-2 with TRBJ1-3; 7 nucleotides line up with TRBD1. The CDR3 sequence is 16 residues long. Germline V gives CDR1 LGHNA, CDR2 YNFKEQ. The CDR3 loop reads CASSPLTGSSVNTIYF. In DNA, the CDR3 is TGTGCCAGCAGCCCCTTGACAGGGTCCTCTGTAAACACCATATATTTT.

Written as DNA, the CDR3 is TGCAGCGTTGTAGGGAGAATGAACACTGAAGCTTTCTTT. Amino acid sequence: CSVVGRMNTEAFF. V usage is TRBV29-1 and J usage is TRBJ1-1; D gene unclear. Per the germline V gene, CDR1 is SQVTM and CDR2 is ANQGSEA. This CDR3 contains 13 residues. V shed 4 bases and J shed 0 bases, with 9 bases lying between them.

The rearrangement links TRBV19 to TRBJ1-6, with unresolved D. Trimming removed 3 bases at V and 7 bases at J, with 10 bases between. Germline V gene data show CDR1 as LNHDA and CDR2 as SQIVND (reference sequence). The CDR3 consists of 14 residues. CDR3 sequence (DNA): TGTGCCAGTAGTATCCCCCCGCTAAATTCACCCCTCCACTTT. It encodes CASSIPPLNSPLHF.

The gene calls are TRBV18 and TRBJ2-5, with 7 bases lining up with TRBD1. The DNA end lines up better with TRBJ2-7; the J call may be wrong. The V gene's germline CDR1 is KGHSH and CDR2 LQKENI. This CDR3 region has 15 residues. The CDR3 bases are TGTGCCAGCTCACCAGCCAAGGGGGCCCGGGGCGAGCAGTACTTC. It is translated as CASSPAKGARGEQYF.

The rearrangement uses TRBV6-5 and TRBJ2-1; 11 bases align to TRBD1. Per germline, CDR1 MNHEY and CDR2 SVGAGI. The trim removed 6 bases at V and 7 bases at J, leaving 8 bases unmatched. The CDR3 contains 15 residues. As DNA, the CDR3 is TGTGCCAGCAGGACCCGGGACAGGGGGTATAATGAGCAGTTCTTC. Amino acids: CASRTRDRGYNEQFF.

The chain combines TRBV5-1 with TRBJ1-6, with a possible D match to TRBD1 (6 bases). In germline, CDR1 is SGHRS, CDR2 YFSETQ. The CDR3 sequence is 17 residues long. Trimming shortened V by 4 bases and J by 0 bases, and 14 bases separated the two germline ends. CDR3 in amino acids: CASSRQETSSYNSPLHF. DNA for the CDR3: TGCGCCAGCAGCCGACAGGAGACGAGCTCCTATAATTCACCCCTCCACTTT.

V is TRBV30 and J is TRBJ2-7; D uncertain. CDR1 is GTSNPN and CDR2 is SVGIG in the germline V gene (reference sequence). Deletions cut 8 bases from V and 3 bases from J, with 11 bases between. This CDR3 is 11 amino acids long. The CDR3, as DNA: TGTGCCCAATTAGTCGGCTACGAGCAGTACTTC. It yields the protein CAQLVGYEQYF.

This chain links TRBV7-2 with TRBJ1-1, with 7 bases that match TRBD1. V lost 8 bases and J lost 4; bases outside the gene matches: 7. From germline, CDR1 is SGHTA and CDR2 FQGNSA. CDR3 length equals 13 residues. CDR3 DNA sequence: TGTGCCAGCTGTCGCCGGGACAGCACTGAAGCTTTCTTT. Amino acids: CASCRRDSTEAFF.

This clone came up a few times. This chain connects TRBV6-6 to TRBJ2-5; D uncertain. TRBJ2-7 explains the end of the DNA better; the J call may be wrong. The CDR3 has 12 amino acids. Germline CDR1 and CDR2: MNHNY and SVGAGI (reference sequence). The CDR3 coding sequence is TGTGCCAGCAGGTCCGACAAATACGAGCAGTACTTC. It is translated as CASRSDKYEQYF.

This clone was detected only a few times. The chain employs TRBV6-4 and TRBJ2-3; 10 positions match TRBD2. This CDR3 comprises 15 residues. Germline trimming cut 5 bases from V and 4 bases from J; bases unmatched to any gene: 6. Germline V lookup: CDR1 MRHNA, CDR2 SNTAGT. In DNA form, the CDR3 reads TGTGCCAGCAGTAGAGCGGGGGGGAGCGCAGATACGCAGTATTTT. This sequence encodes CASSRAGGSADTQYF.

This clone has more than one count but fewer than ten. The chain recombines TRBV7-9 with TRBJ1-1; TRBD1 might be the D (6 bases). Germline CDR1 reads SEHNR; CDR2 reads FQNEAQ (reference sequence). The CDR3 spans 14 residues. Trimming removed 6 bases at V and 8 bases at J, with 19 bases between. CDR3 coding DNA: TGTGCCAGCAGGTTGGGGGGGGCTGTTTCCGAAGCTTTCTTT. Translation gives CASRLGGAVSEAFF.

The gene calls are TRBV4-3 and TRBJ2-7, with TRBD1 matching over 7 bases. V lost 4 bases and J lost 2; bases outside the gene matches: 8. This CDR3 spans 15 amino acids. The germline gives CDR1 LGHNA, CDR2 YSLEER. The CDR3 bases are TGCGCCAGCAGCCCGTCGTTCCAGGGGGCCTACGAGCAGTACTTC. Protein sequence: CASSPSFQGAYEQYF.

This clone was seen just once. The V and J genes are TRBV30 and TRBJ1-2, with D unresolved. The CDR3 sequence is 13 residues long. V was trimmed by 4 bases and J by 9 bases, leaving 18 bases between them. Germline CDR1 reads GTSNPN; CDR2 reads SVGIG (reference sequence). The CDR3 sequence is CAWKATGLARYTF. CDR3 in DNA: TGTGCCTGGAAAGCAACCGGGCTAGCCCGCTACACCTTC.

Only one count was recorded for this clone. The chain recombines TRBV7-2 with TRBJ2-2, with TRBD1 matching 8 bases. The CDR3 runs to 17 residues. Trimming cost V 1 base and J 6 bases; bases outside gene matches: 10. Germline lookup yields CDR1 SGHTA and CDR2 FQGNSA. The DNA for the CDR3 is TGTGCCAGCAGCTTAGGGGCCGGGACAGGAGGCTCCGGGGAGCTGTTTTTT. Protein: CASSLGAGTGGSGELFF.

The V call is TRBV7-9, the J call TRBJ1-4; D is possibly TRBD1 (5 bases). The CDR3 has 13 amino acids. CDR1 SEHNR and CDR2 FQNEAQ come from the germline V gene (reference sequence). The V end lost 3 bases, the J end lost 8 bases, and 10 bases lay between the germline ends. CDR3 region: CASSLRQNEKLFF. The CDR3 coding sequence is TGTGCCAGCAGCTTGAGACAGAACGAAAAACTGTTTTTT. Full variable domain (remainder filled in from reference TRBV7-9 and TRBJ1-4): DTGVSQNPRHKITKRGQNVTFRCDPISEHNRLYWYRQTLGQGPEFLTYFQNEAQLEKSRLLSDRFSAERPKGSFSTLEIQRTEQGDSAMYLCASSLRQNEKLFFGSGTQLSVL.

This clone appeared a few times. The genes are TRBV5-4 and TRBJ2-3, with a tentative D call TRBD1 (5 bases). CDR3 length: 17 residues. Trimming took off 0 bases at V and 1 base at J, with 15 bases between the two ends. Germline V gene sequence: CDR1 SGHNT, CDR2 YYREEE (reference sequence). The CDR3 DNA sequence: TGTGCCAGCAGCTTGGGGACCGACAGATCTGGCACAGATACGCAGTATTTT. This codes for CASSLGTDRSGTDTQYF. The full variable domain, in which reference TRBV5-4 and TRBJ2-3 provide the parts outside the CDR3, is ETGVTQSPTHLIKTRGQQVTLRCSSQSGHNTVSWYQQALGQGPQFIFQYYREEENGRGNFPPRFSGLQFPNYSSELNVNALELDDSALYLCASSLGTDRSGTDTQYFGPGTRLTVL.

The genes are TRBV27 and TRBJ2-7; 7 bases map to TRBD1. From germline, CDR1 is MNHEY and CDR2 SMNVEV (reference sequence). The CDR3 contains 15 residues. After removal of 0 bases from V and 3 bases from J, the junction contained 5 bases not matched to a gene. In DNA form, the CDR3 reads TGTGCCAGCAGTTTATCAGGGGGCAGGAACTACGAGCAGTACTTC. It is translated as CASSLSGGRNYEQYF.